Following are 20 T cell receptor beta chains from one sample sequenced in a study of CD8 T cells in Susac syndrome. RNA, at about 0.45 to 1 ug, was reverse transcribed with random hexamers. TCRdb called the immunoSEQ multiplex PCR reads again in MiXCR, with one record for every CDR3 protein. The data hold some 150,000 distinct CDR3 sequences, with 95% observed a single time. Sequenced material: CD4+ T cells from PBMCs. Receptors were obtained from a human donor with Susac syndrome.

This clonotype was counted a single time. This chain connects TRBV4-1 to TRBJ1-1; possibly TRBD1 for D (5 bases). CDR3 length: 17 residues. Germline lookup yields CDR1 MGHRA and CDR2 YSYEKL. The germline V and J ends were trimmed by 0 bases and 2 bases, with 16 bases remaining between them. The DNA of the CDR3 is TGCGCCAGCAGCCAAGATACCGCAGGGAGGCGAAACACTGAAGCTTTCTTT. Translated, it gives CASSQDTAGRRNTEAFF.

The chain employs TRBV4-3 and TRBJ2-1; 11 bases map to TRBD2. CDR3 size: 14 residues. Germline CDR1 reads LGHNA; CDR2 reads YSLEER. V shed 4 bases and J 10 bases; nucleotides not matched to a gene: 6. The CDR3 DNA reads TGCGCCAGCAGCCCGGGACTAGCGGCCCGGGAGCAGTTCTTC. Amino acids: CASSPGLAAREQFF.

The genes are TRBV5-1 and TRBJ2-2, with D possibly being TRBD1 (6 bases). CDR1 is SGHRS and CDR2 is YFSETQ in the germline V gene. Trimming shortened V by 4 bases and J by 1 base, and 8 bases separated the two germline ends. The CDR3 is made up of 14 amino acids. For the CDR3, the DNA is TGCGCCAGCAGCCCGGGACAGAACACCGGGGAGCTGTTTTTT. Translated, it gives CASSPGQNTGELFF.

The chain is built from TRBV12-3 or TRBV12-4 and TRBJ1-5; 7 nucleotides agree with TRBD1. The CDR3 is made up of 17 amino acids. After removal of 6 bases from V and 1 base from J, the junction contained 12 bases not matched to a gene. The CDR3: CASRPTGARGSNQPQHF. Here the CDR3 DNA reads TGTGCCAGCAGACCTACAGGGGCCCGAGGGAGCAATCAGCCCCAGCATTTT.

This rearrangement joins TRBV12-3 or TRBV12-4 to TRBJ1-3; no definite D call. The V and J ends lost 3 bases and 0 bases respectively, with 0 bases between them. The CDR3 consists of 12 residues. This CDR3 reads CASSFSGNTIYF. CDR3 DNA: TGTGCCAGCAGTTTCTCTGGAAACACCATATATTTT.

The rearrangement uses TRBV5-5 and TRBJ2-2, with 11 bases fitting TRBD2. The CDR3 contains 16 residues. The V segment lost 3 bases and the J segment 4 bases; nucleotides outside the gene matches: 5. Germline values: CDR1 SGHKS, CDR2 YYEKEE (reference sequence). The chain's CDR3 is CASSWASGRSTGELFF. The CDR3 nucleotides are TGTGCCAGCAGCTGGGCTAGCGGGAGGAGCACCGGGGAGCTGTTTTTT.

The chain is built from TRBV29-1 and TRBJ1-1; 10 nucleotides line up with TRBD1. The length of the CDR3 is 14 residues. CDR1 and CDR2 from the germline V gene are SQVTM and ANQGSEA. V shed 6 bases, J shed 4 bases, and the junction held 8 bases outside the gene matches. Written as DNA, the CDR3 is TGCAGCGTCCGGGACAGGGGTATGAGCACTGAAGCTTTCTTT. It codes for CSVRDRGMSTEAFF.

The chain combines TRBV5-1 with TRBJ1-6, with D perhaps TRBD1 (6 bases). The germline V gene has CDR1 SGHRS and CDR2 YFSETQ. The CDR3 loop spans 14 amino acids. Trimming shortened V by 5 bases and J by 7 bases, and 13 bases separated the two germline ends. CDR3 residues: CASSSDSRNSPLHF. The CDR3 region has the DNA TGCGCCAGCAGTTCGGACAGCAGGAATTCACCCCTCCACTTT.

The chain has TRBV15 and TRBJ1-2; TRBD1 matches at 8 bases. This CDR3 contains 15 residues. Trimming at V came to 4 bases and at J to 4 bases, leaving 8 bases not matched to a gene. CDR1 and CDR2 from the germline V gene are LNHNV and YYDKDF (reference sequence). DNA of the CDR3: TGTGCCACCAGCACCGGACAGGGCTCTCCCTATGGCTACACCTTC. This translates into CATSTGQGSPYGYTF.

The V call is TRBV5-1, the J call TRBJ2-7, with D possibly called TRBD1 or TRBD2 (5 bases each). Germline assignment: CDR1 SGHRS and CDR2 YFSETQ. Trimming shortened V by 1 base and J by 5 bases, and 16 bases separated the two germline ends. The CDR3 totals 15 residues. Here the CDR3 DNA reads TGCGCCAGCAGCTTGTTGTTTCGACGGGGCCACGAGCAGTACTTC. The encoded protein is CASSLLFRRGHEQYF.

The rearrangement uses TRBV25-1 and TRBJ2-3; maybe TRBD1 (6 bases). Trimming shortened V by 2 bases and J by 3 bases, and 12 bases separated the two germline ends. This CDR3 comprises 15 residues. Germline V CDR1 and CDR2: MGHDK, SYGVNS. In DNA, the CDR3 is TGTGCCAGCAGTGAAGACAACAGGGCAACAGATACGCAGTATTTT. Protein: CASSEDNRATDTQYF.

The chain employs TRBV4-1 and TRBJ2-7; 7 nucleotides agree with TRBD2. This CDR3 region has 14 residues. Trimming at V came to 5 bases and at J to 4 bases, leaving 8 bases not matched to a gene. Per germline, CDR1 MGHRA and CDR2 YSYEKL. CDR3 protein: CASSSTSAVYEQYF. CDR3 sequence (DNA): TGCGCCAGCAGCTCCACTAGCGCCGTATACGAGCAGTACTTC.

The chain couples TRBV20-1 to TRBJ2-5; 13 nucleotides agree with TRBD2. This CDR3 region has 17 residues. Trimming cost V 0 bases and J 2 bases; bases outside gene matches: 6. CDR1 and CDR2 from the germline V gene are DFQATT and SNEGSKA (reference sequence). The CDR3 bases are TGCAGTGCTAGAGACCGCAGGACTAGCGGGGGACAAGAGACCCAGTACTTC. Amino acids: CSARDRRTSGGQETQYF.

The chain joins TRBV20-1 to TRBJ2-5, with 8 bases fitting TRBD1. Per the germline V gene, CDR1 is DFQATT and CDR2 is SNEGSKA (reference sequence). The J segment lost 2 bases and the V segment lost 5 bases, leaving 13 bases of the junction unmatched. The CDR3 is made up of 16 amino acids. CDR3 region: CSAAIWTGKGQETQYF. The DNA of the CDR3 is TGCAGTGCTGCAATATGGACAGGGAAGGGACAAGAGACCCAGTACTTC.

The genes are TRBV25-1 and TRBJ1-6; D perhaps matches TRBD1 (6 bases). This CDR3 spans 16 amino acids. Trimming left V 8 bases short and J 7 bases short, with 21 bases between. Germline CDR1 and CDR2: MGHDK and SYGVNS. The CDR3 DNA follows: TGTGCCAGCTCCGACCGCGGGGGGCTGAGGAATTCACCCCTCCACTTT. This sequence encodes CASSDRGGLRNSPLHF.

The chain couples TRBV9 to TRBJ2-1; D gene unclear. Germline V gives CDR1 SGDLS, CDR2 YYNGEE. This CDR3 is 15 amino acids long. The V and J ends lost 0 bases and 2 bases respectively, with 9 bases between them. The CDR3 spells CASSVDFPPYNEQFF. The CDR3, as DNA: TGTGCCAGCAGCGTAGACTTTCCCCCCTACAATGAGCAGTTCTTC.

The CDR3 region is CASSPRTALNTEAFF. CDR3 nucleotide sequence: TGTGCCAGCAGCCCGAGGACAGCTTTGAACACTGAAGCTTTCTTT. The V gene is TRBV7-9, the J gene TRBJ1-1; weak D call: TRBD1 (6 bases). CDR1 is SEHNR and CDR2 is FQNEAQ in the germline V gene (reference sequence). The CDR3 has 15 residues. The V and J ends lost 5 bases and 0 bases respectively, with 13 bases between them.

DNA for the CDR3: TGTGCCTGGGCGGGACCTAGCGGGAGCCGGGAGACCCAGTACTTC. Protein product: CAWAGPSGSRETQYF. The chain recombines TRBV30 with TRBJ2-5; 10 bases align to TRBD2. The V segment lost 5 bases and the J segment 5 bases; nucleotides outside the gene matches: 11. This CDR3 is built from 15 residues. Germline V gene data show CDR1 as GTSNPN and CDR2 as SVGIG (reference sequence).

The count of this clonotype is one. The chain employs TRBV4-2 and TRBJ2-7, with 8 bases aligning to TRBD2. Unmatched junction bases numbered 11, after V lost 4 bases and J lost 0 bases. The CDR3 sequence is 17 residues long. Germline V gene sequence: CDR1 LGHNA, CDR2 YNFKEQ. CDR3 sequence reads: CASSRVTSDRSSYEQYF. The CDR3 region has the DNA TGTGCCAGCAGCCGAGTGACTAGCGATAGAAGCTCCTACGAGCAGTACTTC.

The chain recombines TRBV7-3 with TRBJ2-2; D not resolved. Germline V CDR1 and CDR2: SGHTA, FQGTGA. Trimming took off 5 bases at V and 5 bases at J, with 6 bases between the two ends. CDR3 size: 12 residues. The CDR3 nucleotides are TGTGCCAGCAGCCCCGGAACCGGGGAGCTGTTTTTT. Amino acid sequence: CASSPGTGELFF.